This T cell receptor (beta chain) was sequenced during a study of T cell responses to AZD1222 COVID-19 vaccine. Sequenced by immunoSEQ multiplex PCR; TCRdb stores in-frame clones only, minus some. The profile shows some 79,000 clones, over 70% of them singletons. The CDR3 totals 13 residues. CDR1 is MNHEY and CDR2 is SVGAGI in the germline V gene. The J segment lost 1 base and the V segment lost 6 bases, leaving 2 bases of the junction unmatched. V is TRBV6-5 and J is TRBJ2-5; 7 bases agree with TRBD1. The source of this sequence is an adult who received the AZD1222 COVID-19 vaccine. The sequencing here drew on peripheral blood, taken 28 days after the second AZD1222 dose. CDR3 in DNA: TGTGCCAGCAGGACAGGGTTCCAAGAGACCCAGTACTTC. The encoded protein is CASRTGFQETQYF.